The entry that follows covers one T cell receptor beta chain sequence. The antigen it binds to is not known. Base qualities are not at hand, and no much larger clone is one base apart. CDR1 and CDR2 are read off the germline V gene as SNHLY and FYNNEI. V is cut by 3 bases and J by 3 bases, and the space between the germline ends is 11 bases. Reading from cysteine to phenylalanine, the CDR3 counts 15 amino acids. CDR3 DNA is the only sequence kept; it has 45 bases, read in frame from the first base. These data originate in a study of Ad26.COV2.S vaccination and SARS-CoV-2 variants (TCRdb year 2021). Regarding the complete study: Vaccine-arm donors came from COV1001, a multicentre, randomized, double-blind, placebo-controlled phase I-IIa trial of Ad26.COV2.S in healthy adults. Trial participants were randomized into five groups of five, in which low-dose or high-dose Ad26.COV2.S was given once or twice, or placebo was given on both occasions. Ad26.COV2.S was administered intramuscularly at 5 x 10^10 or 1 x 10^11 viral particles, either as a single shot or as two shots given 56 days apart. TCRbeta repertoire sequencing was used to assess the specificity and breadth of SARS-CoV-2-reactive T cell receptors after Ad26.COV2.S vaccination. The TCR-sequenced set comprised around 30 samples: 19 Ad26.COV2.S vaccine recipients, 5 placebo recipients and 8 SARS-CoV-2 convalescent individuals. Throughout the experiments and outcome assessment, investigators stayed blinded to trial group allocation. On the study overall, not on this receptor specifically: Substantial breadth of spike-specific CD8+ and CD4+ T cell responses was reported after vaccination. Comparing responses between vaccine doses or regimens was not something the study was powered to do. Higher spike-specific TCR breadth was observed in Ad26.COV2.S recipients than in placebo recipients (P = 0.0014). Vaccine and placebo recipients had comparable non-spike TCR breadth, which fits with the vaccine containing only spike. The authors noted that the TCR breadth and depth analyses may have underestimated total T cell responses.

This sample's treatment or condition label indicates: approximately 18 received Ad26.COV2.S at low or high dose, single or two shots; roughly five received placebo; per-sample allocation not given. For vaccine and placebo recipients, the sequenced repertoires came from samples collected on day 63 after the first injection. Cohort 1b enrolled around 24 adults aged 18-55 years at a single site in Boston, USA, between 29 July and 7 August 2020. Ad26.COV2.S was a replication-incompetent adenovirus type 26 vector that expressed a prefusion-stabilized SARS-CoV-2 spike protein derived from the original Wuhan strain. The immunoSEQ Assay was the method used to sequence TCRbeta CDR3 regions. After extraction, genomic DNA underwent amplification by bias-controlled multiplex PCR, followed by high-throughput sequencing. In the paper's pipeline: To quantify the absolute abundance of each unique TCRbeta CDR3 region, sequences were collapsed and filtered. T cell fraction was estimated by normalizing TCRbeta template counts to usable DNA, with usable DNA measured through amplification of reference genes found in all nucleated cells. Repertoire TCRs were annotated as SARS-CoV-2-specific when V gene, CDR3 amino acid sequence and J gene were exactly matched to a known reactive TCR set. MIRA supplied the reference SARS-CoV-2 TCR set, which was filtered for enrichment in COVID-19-positive ImmuneCODE repertoires so that public or cross-reactive TCRs were removed. Drawing on the MIRA antigens, annotated TCRs were analysed further at the level of specific ORF or position within ORF. Depth was the summed frequency of annotated unique rearrangements, while breadth was defined as annotated unique rearrangements over total unique productive rearrangements. Group comparisons of TCR breadth used two-sided Wilcoxon rank-sum tests. TCRdb holds this immuneACCESS table with in-frame rearrangements only. Some clones are missing; in checked studies, unresolved V genes explain under half, and the rest has no known cause. V and J calls plus clone size are reproduced from that table; the DNA served to infer D and trimming. Here the sample has about 400,000 clones; around nine tenths occur a single time. The top ten clonotypes cover under 2% of the sample.

The rearranged segments are TRBV2 and TRBJ1-4, with no confidently assigned D gene. This sequence was found in a person between 18 and 65 years old who received the Ad26.COV2.S COVID-19 vaccine or a placebo. This specimen consisted of peripheral blood, obtained in a trial of Ad26.COV2.S vaccine versus placebo. The sequence in DNA is TGTGCCAGCAGTGAGAGGGCAGACCCTAATGAAAAACTGTTTTTT. Translation gives CASSERADPNEKLFF.